Presented here are 32 T cell receptor beta chains from one specimen sequenced in a study of early T cells in non-severe SARS-CoV-2 infection. TCRdb reprocessed the 5' RACE reads with MiXCR, giving one entry per CDR3 protein. Among around 33,000 distinct CDR3 sequences listed, around 7% were seen once. The source material was whole blood. The origin of the receptors is an adult who was a healthcare worker with PCR-confirmed SARS-CoV-2 infection or an uninfected control (not recorded which).

In its sample, this clonotype was seen many times. The rearrangement links TRBV20-1 to TRBJ1-4; D remains ambiguous. The CDR3 extends over 14 amino acids. Germline V gives CDR1 DFQATT, CDR2 SNEGSKA (reference sequence). Trimming cost V 6 bases and J 4 bases, with 15 bases left between them. CDR3 in amino acids: CSADREPLNEKLFF. The CDR3 coding sequence is TGCAGTGCGGATAGGGAGCCTCTTAATGAAAAACTGTTTTTT.

This clonotype came up many times. V usage is TRBV18 and J usage is TRBJ1-2; 8 bases are shared with TRBD1. The J segment lost 5 bases and the V segment lost 6 bases, leaving 8 bases of the junction unmatched. Germline V gene sequence: CDR1 KGHSH, CDR2 LQKENI. CDR3 length equals 14 residues. Here the CDR3 reads CASSQSGGDYGYTF. The DNA of the CDR3 is TGTGCCAGCTCCCAGTCAGGGGGCGATTATGGCTACACCTTC.

This clonotype was counted at least ten times. The genes are TRBV19 and TRBJ2-7, with D maybe TRBD1 (6 bases). Germline V gene data show CDR1 as LNHDA and CDR2 as SQIVND (reference sequence). The CDR3 spans 14 residues. V was trimmed by 5 bases and J by 3 bases, leaving 14 bases between them. The CDR3 reads CASSSPGQGYEQYF. CDR3 bases: TGTGCCAGTAGTTCCCCGGGACAAGGCTACGAGCAGTACTTC.

The chain uses TRBV7-8 and TRBJ2-2; 8 nucleotides align to TRBD2. Germline V gives CDR1 SGHVS, CDR2 FQNEAQ. The trim removed 3 bases at V and 2 bases at J, leaving 5 bases unmatched. This CDR3 has 16 residues. The CDR3 sequence: CASSLDGRANTGELFF. The CDR3 coding sequence is TGTGCCAGCAGCTTGGACGGGAGGGCCAACACCGGGGAGCTGTTTTTT.

There are many counts of this clonotype. The rearrangement joins TRBV6-6 to TRBJ2-1, with 9 bases fitting TRBD1. The V and J ends lost 11 bases and 6 bases, in that order; junction bases with no gene match: 14. This CDR3 comprises 15 residues. CDR1 MNHNY and CDR2 SVGAGI come from the germline V gene (reference sequence). DNA for the CDR3: TGTGCCGTCTCTTTAGGGACAGGGATATTCAATGAGCAGTTCTTC. Translated, it gives CAVSLGTGIFNEQFF.

The gene calls are TRBV28 and TRBJ1-3; 8 nucleotides agree with TRBD1. The CDR3 spans 15 residues. The junction had 5 bases not matched to a gene; V was cut back by 5 bases and J by 2 bases. Germline V gene sequence: CDR1 MDHEN, CDR2 SYDVKM. The CDR3 nucleotides are TGTGCCAGCAGTCGTACAGGGGGGACTGGAAACACCATATATTTT. The encoded protein is CASSRTGGTGNTIYF. Combining the CDR3 with reference TRBV28 and TRBJ1-3 gives the whole variable domain DVKVTQSSRYLVKRTGEKVFLECVQDMDHENMFWYRQDPGLGLRLIYFSYDVKMKEKGDIPEGYSVSREKKERFSLILESASTNQTSMYLCASSRTGGTGNTIYFGEGSWLTVV.

At least ten counts were recorded for this clonotype. The chain couples TRBV18 to TRBJ2-6; D is ambiguous. CDR1 KGHSH and CDR2 LQKENI come from the germline V gene. This CDR3 spans 15 amino acids. V lost 0 bases, J lost 5 bases, and 8 bases lay in between. CDR3 region: CASSPPNIRANVLTF. DNA for the CDR3: TGTGCCAGCTCACCACCGAACATCAGGGCCAACGTCCTGACTTTC. Complete variable domain (other parts from reference TRBV18 and TRBJ2-6): NAGVMQNPRHLVRRRGQEARLRCSPMKGHSHVYWYRQLPEEGLKFMVYLQKENIIDESGMPKERFSAEFPKEGPSILRIQQVVRGDSAAYFCASSPPNIRANVLTFGAGSRLTVL.

This clonotype was seen a few times. The chain is built from TRBV6-5 and TRBJ2-7; 7 bases map to TRBD1. Per the germline V gene, CDR1 is MNHEY and CDR2 is SVGAGI. The junction had 10 bases not matched to a gene; V was cut back by 0 bases and J by 5 bases. This CDR3 comprises 16 residues. CDR3 sequence reads: CASSYSYPTGFDEQYF. As DNA, the CDR3 is TGTGCCAGCAGTTACTCGTACCCGACAGGGTTTGACGAGCAGTACTTC.

The rearrangement links TRBV10-3 to TRBJ2-7, with TRBD1 matching 8 bases. CDR1 and CDR2 (germline): ENHRY, SYGVKD. CDR3 length: 13 residues. Trimming cost V 4 bases and J 5 bases; bases outside gene matches: 4. In nucleotides, the CDR3 is TGTGCCATCAGTGCCGGACAGGGCAACGAGCAGTACTTC. Its protein product is CAISAGQGNEQYF.

The chain combines TRBV6-1 with TRBJ2-2; tentative D call: TRBD2 (5 bases). Trimming removed 10 bases from V and 0 bases from J, with 24 bases in between. The CDR3 loop spans 18 amino acids. In germline, CDR1 is MNHNS, CDR2 SASEGT. CDR3 sequence: CATDPLGWSGANTGELFF. Here the CDR3 DNA reads TGTGCCACCGACCCCTTAGGGTGGAGCGGAGCGAACACCGGGGAGCTGTTTTTT.

This clonotype has ten or more counts. The rearrangement joins TRBV6-4 to TRBJ2-3; TRBD2 agrees at 9 bases. The V gene end was trimmed by 4 bases and the J gene end by 1 base; junction bases not matched to a gene: 6. Looked up from germline, CDR1 is MRHNA and CDR2 is SNTAGT. The CDR3 is 16 residues long. The CDR3 sequence: CASSAETSGGTDTQYF. Written as DNA, the CDR3 is TGTGCCAGCAGTGCCGAGACTAGCGGAGGCACAGATACGCAGTATTTT.

The chain is built from TRBV20-1 and TRBJ2-7; tentative D call: TRBD2 (5 bases). CDR1 is DFQATT, CDR2 SNEGSKA, per germline (reference sequence). The ends were cut back, 2 bases at V and 2 bases at J, with 13 bases in the middle. The CDR3 loop spans 14 amino acids. In DNA, the CDR3 is TGCAGTGCTAGATGGAGAGCGGCAGCCTACGAGCAGTACTTC. Translated: CSARWRAAAYEQYF.

This clonotype was seen many times. The V gene is TRBV7-9, the J gene TRBJ1-1; D gene ambiguous. The CDR3 has 14 amino acids. The germline CDR1 and CDR2 sequences are SEHNR and FQNEAQ (reference sequence). The V end was cut by 1 base, the J end by 4 bases, with 10 bases between. The CDR3 nucleotides are TGTGCCAGCAGCTTAGGGCTAGAGGCCACTGAAGCTTTCTTT. As protein: CASSLGLEATEAFF.

The chain uses TRBV4-1 and TRBJ2-7, with D possibly being TRBD2 (6 bases). The germline V gene encodes CDR1 MGHRA and CDR2 YSYEKL. This CDR3 is 14 amino acids long. The ends were cut back, 3 bases at V and 1 base at J, with 10 bases in the middle. The CDR3 nucleotides read TGCGCCAGCAGCCACCCGGGAGAATCCTACGAGCAGTACTTC. It specifies CASSHPGESYEQYF.

The sample holds many counts of this clonotype. The CDR3 spells CASSWDRGRGYTF. The CDR3 DNA is TGTGCCAGCAGTTGGGACAGGGGGCGGGGCTACACCTTC. The V call is TRBV27, the J call TRBJ1-2; 12 bases map to TRBD1. Germline-derived CDR1 and CDR2 are MNHEY and SMNVEV (reference sequence). The CDR3 totals 13 residues. Unmatched junction bases numbered 2, after V lost 4 bases and J lost 8 bases.

This clonotype was observed many times. The rearrangement links TRBV11-2 to TRBJ2-1, with 9 bases matching TRBD2. Germline-derived CDR1 and CDR2 are SGHAT and FQNNGV. The CDR3 sequence is 17 residues long. V was pared by 4 bases and J by 5 bases, with 12 bases of the junction left unmatched. CDR3 in DNA: TGTGCCAGCAGCTCCACCATAGCGGGAGCGGGGAACAATGAGCAGTTCTTC. Protein product: CASSSTIAGAGNNEQFF.

Many counts were recorded for this clonotype. V is TRBV4-1 and J is TRBJ2-2; no clear D. This CDR3 spans 14 amino acids. Between the trimmed V and J ends, which lost 0 bases and 6 bases, there was a span of 8 bases. Germline V gene sequence: CDR1 MGHRA, CDR2 YSYEKL. The CDR3 here is CASSQEIIAGELFF. CDR3 coding DNA: TGCGCCAGCAGCCAAGAAATAATCGCCGGGGAGCTGTTTTTT.

V usage is TRBV2 and J usage is TRBJ1-1, with D perhaps matching TRBD1 (6 bases). CDR3 length: 15 amino acids. V lost 8 bases and J 7 bases, leaving 23 bases between the germline ends. Germline lookup yields CDR1 SNHLY and CDR2 FYNNEI. The CDR3 protein is CASLSTTGPAGEAFF. DNA for the CDR3: TGTGCCAGCCTTTCCACGACAGGCCCAGCGGGTGAAGCTTTCTTT.

V gene TRBV4-1 combines with J gene TRBJ2-1; 9 bases line up with TRBD1. The CDR3 loop spans 16 amino acids. The junction had 11 bases not matched to a gene; V was cut back by 4 bases and J by 7 bases. Per the germline V gene, CDR1 is MGHRA and CDR2 is YSYEKL. DNA for the CDR3: TGCGCCAGCAGCCGACCTTCCCGGGACAGGGTGAATGAGCAGTTCTTC. Protein sequence: CASSRPSRDRVNEQFF.

This clonotype has only a few counts. The chain employs TRBV10-2 and TRBJ1-2; no clear D gene. The length of the CDR3 is 13 residues. Trimming took off 9 bases at V and 3 bases at J, with 14 bases between the two ends. Germline lookup yields CDR1 WSHSY and CDR2 SAAADI. The CDR3 protein is CASTDANYYGYTF. The CDR3 DNA sequence: TGCGCCAGTACAGACGCCAACTACTATGGCTACACCTTC.

This clonotype was counted at least ten times. This chain joins TRBV9 and TRBJ2-2; 9 bases line up with TRBD2. From germline, CDR1 is SGDLS and CDR2 YYNGEE. With 2 bases clipped from V and 4 bases from J, the junction kept 6 bases outside the gene matches. The CDR3 is made up of 16 amino acids. CDR3 in amino acids: CASSVGPAGGTGELFF. CDR3 nucleotides: TGTGCCAGCAGCGTTGGGCCAGCGGGAGGCACCGGGGAGCTGTTTTTT.

The table lists this clonotype with many counts. V is TRBV5-6 and J is TRBJ2-3, with D perhaps given as TRBD1 or TRBD2 (5 bases each). The CDR3 extends over 14 amino acids. Germline CDR1 reads SGHDT; CDR2 reads YYEEEE. Trimming removed 4 bases at V and 6 bases at J, with 15 bases between. Written as DNA, the CDR3 is TGTGCCAGCAGCCGGGGACCGCCTCTGGATACGCAGTATTTT. Translating gives CASSRGPPLDTQYF.

This clonotype showed up many times. The gene calls are TRBV6-6 and TRBJ2-3; 10 bases are shared with TRBD2. The V segment lost 7 bases and the J segment 6 bases; nucleotides outside the gene matches: 4. The CDR3 is 13 residues long. CDR1 and CDR2 from the germline V gene are MNHNY and SVGAGI (reference sequence). The CDR3 region is CASIPTSGDTQYF. Written as DNA, the CDR3 is TGTGCCAGCATCCCGACTAGCGGGGATACGCAGTATTTT.

This clonotype was picked up a small number of times. DNA of the CDR3: TGTGCCATCAGTGATGCCGGCGAAATTTCAGTCCAAGAGACCCAGTACTTC. Amino acid sequence: CAISDAGEISVQETQYF. The chain carries TRBV10-3 and TRBJ2-5; D remains ambiguous. Per germline, CDR1 ENHRY and CDR2 SYGVKD. The V end was cut by 3 bases, the J end by 1 base, with 18 bases between. This CDR3 contains 17 residues.

This clonotype was counted ten times or more. The chain joins TRBV20-1 to TRBJ2-3; 10 bases align to TRBD2. V shed 5 bases, J shed 8 bases, and the junction held 7 bases outside the gene matches. This CDR3 region has 13 residues. Per germline, CDR1 DFQATT and CDR2 SNEGSKA (reference sequence). The CDR3 coding sequence is TGCAGTGCTGATCCTAGCGGGGGTTTTACGCAGTATTTT. Translated, it gives CSADPSGGFTQYF.

This clonotype was detected only a few times. The rearrangement uses TRBV20-1 and TRBJ2-6; D call uncertain. V dropped 5 bases and J dropped 0 bases, with 8 bases sitting between them. The CDR3 runs to 14 residues. From germline, CDR1 is DFQATT and CDR2 SNEGSKA (reference sequence). The chain's CDR3 is CSAQTYSGANVLTF. DNA for the CDR3: TGCAGTGCTCAAACCTACTCTGGGGCCAACGTCCTGACTTTC.

This rearrangement joins TRBV27 to TRBJ1-3; possible D gene TRBD1, 5 bases. Germline loops: CDR1 MNHEY, CDR2 SMNVEV (reference sequence). Trimming took 7 bases from V and 4 from J, leaving 14 bases between them. The CDR3 sequence is 14 residues long. For the CDR3, the DNA is TGTGCCAGCAAGGGGACGGGTGAGGGAAACACCATATATTTT. Its protein is CASKGTGEGNTIYF.

This clonotype has ten or more counts. This chain connects TRBV27 to TRBJ2-2, with unresolved D. Germline V CDR1 and CDR2: MNHEY, SMNVEV (reference sequence). Between the trimmed V and J ends, which lost 0 bases and 4 bases, there was a span of 3 bases. This CDR3 is built from 13 residues. CDR3 sequence reads: CASSLSVTGELFF. The CDR3 DNA follows: TGTGCCAGCAGTTTATCGGTCACCGGGGAGCTGTTTTTT.

This clonotype showed up many times. This chain uses TRBV4-1 with TRBJ2-3; no clear D. V dropped 1 base and J dropped 4 bases, with 15 bases sitting between them. The CDR3 consists of 16 residues. CDR1 and CDR2 (germline): MGHRA, YSYEKL. The CDR3 is CASSQVKVPAADTQYF. The CDR3 bases are TGCGCCAGCAGCCAAGTGAAGGTACCGGCGGCAGATACGCAGTATTTT.

At least ten counts were recorded for this clonotype. V usage is TRBV6-5 and J usage is TRBJ2-7; 8 nucleotides line up with TRBD1. The V and J ends lost 5 bases and 4 bases, in that order; junction bases with no gene match: 10. Germline V lookup: CDR1 MNHEY, CDR2 SVGAGI. The CDR3 is 15 residues long. The CDR3 DNA follows: TGTGCCAGCAGTACCCGACCGACAGGGGTGTACGAGCAGTACTTC. It is translated as CASSTRPTGVYEQYF.

This clonotype was recorded at least ten times. J is TRBJ2-2 and V is TRBV27, with D unclear. V lost 4 bases and J 0 bases, leaving 12 bases between the germline ends. This CDR3 spans 16 amino acids. The germline CDR1 and CDR2 sequences are MNHEY and SMNVEV (reference sequence). The CDR3 DNA reads TGTGCCAGCAGTTCCCCACGGATCGCGAACACCGGGGAGCTGTTTTTT. Amino acids: CASSSPRIANTGELFF.

At least ten counts were recorded for this clonotype. This chain uses TRBV29-1 with TRBJ2-1, with 7 bases lining up with TRBD2. Germline loops: CDR1 SQVTM, CDR2 ANQGSEA. V lost 3 bases, J lost 5 bases, and 7 bases stayed unmatched. The CDR3 contains 14 residues. CDR3 residues: CSVEGREENNEQFF. For the CDR3, the DNA is TGCAGCGTTGAGGGTCGGGAGGAGAACAATGAGCAGTTCTTC.